Below are 30 T cell receptor beta chains sequenced from a single sample in a study of control samples from healthy donors and cancer patients. The table came from immunoSEQ multiplex PCR; TCRdb's copy has only in-frame clones and leaves some out. Among fewer than 95,000 clones, 86% were seen once, and the ten largest hold 20% to 25%. Specimen: blood. The receptors originated from a man aged 30 to 45 in good health.

CDR3 loop: CASSRSGEAYEQYV. The CDR3, as DNA: TGTGCCAGTAGTCGAAGTGGGGAGGCCTACGAGCAGTACGTC. V is TRBV19 and J is TRBJ2-7; maybe TRBD2 (6 bases). Germline V gene data show CDR1 as LNHDA and CDR2 as SQIVND (reference sequence). Trimming left V 5 bases short and J 2 bases short, with 13 bases between. CDR3 length: 14 residues.

This clone turned up a few times. V usage is TRBV6-5 and J usage is TRBJ2-2; 8 bases line up with TRBD1. This CDR3 contains 15 residues. CDR1 and CDR2 from the germline V gene are MNHEY and SVGAGI. V lost 7 bases to trimming and J lost 4 bases; unmatched junction nucleotides: 8. CDR3: CASISGGAGTGELFF. The CDR3 DNA reads as TGTGCCAGCATCTCAGGGGGCGCGGGCACCGGGGAGCTGTTTTTT.

The chain joins TRBV6-6 to TRBJ1-2; TRBD1 might be the D (5 bases). Germline CDR1 reads MNHNY; CDR2 reads SVGAGI (reference sequence). Trimming stripped 4 bases from V and 4 bases from J, with 10 bases between. This CDR3 region has 13 residues. Here the CDR3 DNA reads TGTGCCAGCAGTTCAGGGACCTCCTATGGCTACACCTTC. Translation: CASSSGTSYGYTF.

The chain uses TRBV5-8 and TRBJ2-1; 9 nucleotides agree with TRBD2. CDR3 size: 14 residues. V shed 5 bases and J 7 bases; nucleotides not matched to a gene: 7. CDR1 SGHTS and CDR2 YDEGEE come from the germline V gene. CDR3 amino acids: CASRKRGGVNEQFF. DNA for the CDR3: TGTGCCAGCAGAAAACGCGGGGGGGTAAATGAGCAGTTCTTC.

The chain recombines TRBV9 with TRBJ1-2; D perhaps matches TRBD1 (5 bases). This CDR3 comprises 12 residues. Germline V gives CDR1 SGDLS, CDR2 YYNGEE. The V end was cut by 3 bases, the J end by 8 bases, with 11 bases between. The DNA of the CDR3 is TGTGCCAGCAGCGAGGGGAGGGACGGCTACACCTTC. It translates to CASSEGRDGYTF.

The J gene is TRBJ2-1, the V gene TRBV6-4, with 13 bases identical to TRBD2. Germline lookup yields CDR1 MRHNA and CDR2 SNTAGT. V gave up 5 bases and J gave up 5 bases; unmatched junction bases: 3. This CDR3 has 15 amino acids. The CDR3 nucleotides read TGTGCCAGCAGTCCGGGACTAGCGGGGAACAATGAGCAGTTCTTC. This gives the protein CASSPGLAGNNEQFF.

The chain employs TRBV12-3 or TRBV12-4 and TRBJ1-2; TRBD1 aligns across 7 bases. There are 12 residues in the CDR3. V dropped 6 bases and J dropped 5; count of bases not matched to a gene: 3. CDR3 coding DNA: TGTGCCAGCAGCCAGGGGGGATATGGCTACACCTTC. Amino acid sequence: CASSQGGYGYTF.

The chain recombines TRBV18 with TRBJ1-4; D is unclear. Germline CDR1 and CDR2: KGHSH and LQKENI. This CDR3 is 13 amino acids long. V was trimmed by 5 bases and J by 6 bases, leaving 10 bases between them. As DNA, the CDR3 is TGTGCCAGCTCATCCGGGAGAGATGAAAAACTGTTTTTT. Protein: CASSSGRDEKLFF.

This sequence joins TRBV10-3 and TRBJ1-1; tentative D call: TRBD1 (6 bases). The CDR3 runs to 15 residues. Trimming left V 5 bases short and J 3 bases short, with 16 bases between. CDR1 is ENHRY and CDR2 is SYGVKD in the germline V gene. CDR3 sequence (DNA): TGTGCCATCAGTCCCCGGGGGGCTGGAGACACTGAAGCTTTCTTT. This codes for CAISPRGAGDTEAFF.

The chain couples TRBV19 to TRBJ1-2; D unresolved. The germline V gene encodes CDR1 LNHDA and CDR2 SQIVND (reference sequence). The V end lost 5 bases, the J end lost 0 bases, and 10 bases lay between the germline ends. CDR3 length: 14 residues. The CDR3 region has the DNA TGTGCCAGTAGTGTACAGAGGACTAACTATGGCTACACCTTC. Its translation is CASSVQRTNYGYTF.

The V and J genes are TRBV24-1 and TRBJ1-1, with D tentatively TRBD1 (6 bases). Per the germline V gene, CDR1 is KGHDR and CDR2 is SFDVKD. CDR3 length: 13 residues. Trimming pared 6 bases from V and 5 bases from J, leaving 12 bases between. CDR3 sequence reads: CATSRSGVTEAFF. The CDR3 DNA is TGTGCCACCAGTAGATCAGGGGTGACTGAAGCTTTCTTT.

The chain joins TRBV15 to TRBJ1-1; D is uncertain. CDR3 length equals 14 residues. The germline V gene has CDR1 LNHNV and CDR2 YYDKDF (reference sequence). V was clipped by 5 bases and J by 1 base, with 11 bases between them. The CDR3 bases are TGTGCCACCAGCCCCGGACGGCGGAACACTGAAGCTTTCTTT. The encoded protein is CATSPGRRNTEAFF.

The rearrangement joins TRBV3-1 (or the pseudogene TRBV3-2) to TRBJ2-5; D is uncertain. V lost 3 bases and J lost 5, with 10 bases in between. Per germline, CDR1 LGHDT and CDR2 YNNKEL (reference sequence). This CDR3 has 13 amino acids. Written as DNA, the CDR3 is TGTGCCAGCAGCCAGAAGGCCTGGGAGACCCAGTACTTC. Protein sequence: CASSQKAWETQYF.

V gene TRBV19 combines with J gene TRBJ1-1, with D possibly TRBD1 on 5 matching bases. V was shortened by 7 bases and J by 0 bases, with 15 bases between the two germline ends. Germline V gene data show CDR1 as LNHDA and CDR2 as SQIVND (reference sequence). CDR3 size: 15 residues. The DNA of the CDR3 is TGTGCCAGTATGAATCGGGACCGCATGAACACTGAAGCTTTCTTT. This codes for CASMNRDRMNTEAFF.

Only one count was recorded for this clone. The chain carries TRBV18 and TRBJ2-1, with 9 bases aligning to TRBD1. J was trimmed by 8 bases and V by 2 bases; bases with no gene match: 4. This CDR3 has 14 residues. CDR1 and CDR2 (germline): KGHSH, LQKENI. The chain's CDR3 is CASSPRTGDHEQFF. The DNA for the CDR3 is TGTGCCAGCTCACCAAGGACAGGGGACCATGAGCAGTTCTTC. Full variable domain (rest looked up from reference TRBV18 and TRBJ2-1): NAGVMQNPRHLVRRRGQEARLRCSPMKGHSHVYWYRQLPEEGLKFMVYLQKENIIDESGMPKERFSAEFPKEGPSILRIQQVVRGDSAAYFCASSPRTGDHEQFFGPGTRLTVL.

This chain uses TRBV7-7 with TRBJ2-5, with D possibly being TRBD2 (6 bases). V lost 6 bases and J lost 0, with 14 bases in between. The CDR3 totals 15 residues. CDR1 is SSHAT and CDR2 is FNYEAQ in the germline V gene (reference sequence). DNA for the CDR3: TGTGCCAGCAGTCAAGGGGCGGGAAACCAAGAGACCCAGTACTTC. It specifies CASSQGAGNQETQYF. The full variable domain, its missing parts supplied by reference TRBV7-7 and TRBJ2-5, is GAGVSQSPRYKVTKRGQDVTLRCDPISSHATLYWYQQALGQGPEFLTYFNYEAQPDKSGLPSDRFSAERPEGSISTLTIQRTEQRDSAMYRCASSQGAGNQETQYFGPGTRLLVL.

This chain connects TRBV6-1 to TRBJ2-3; 8 bases are a match to TRBD2. Germline CDR1 reads MNHNS; CDR2 reads SASEGT. This CDR3 is built from 16 residues. The junction had 6 bases not matched to a gene; V was cut back by 3 bases and J by 1 base. CDR3 amino acids: CASSDLRGDRTDTQYF. As DNA, the CDR3 is TGTGCCAGCAGTGACCTGCGGGGGGACCGCACAGATACGCAGTATTTT.

V and J are TRBV3-1 (or the pseudogene TRBV3-2) and TRBJ1-2; 8 bases agree with TRBD1. V lost 0 bases to trimming and J lost 8 bases; unmatched junction nucleotides: 5. This CDR3 has 14 residues. Germline V gives CDR1 LGHDT, CDR2 YNNKEL (reference sequence). CDR3 region: CASSQDYRGGGYTF. In DNA, the CDR3 is TGTGCCAGCAGCCAAGATTACAGGGGGGGAGGCTACACCTTC.

V is TRBV13 and J is TRBJ1-2; weak D call: TRBD1 (5 bases). The CDR3 loop spans 15 amino acids. Per germline, CDR1 PRHDT and CDR2 FYEKMQ (reference sequence). V dropped 6 bases and J dropped 6 bases, with 20 bases sitting between them. CDR3 sequence (DNA): TGTGCCAGCAGTTCGCGGACGGGAACGGGACATGGCTACACCTTC. It specifies CASSSRTGTGHGYTF.

The V gene is TRBV10-3, the J gene TRBJ2-3; 11 nucleotides align to TRBD2. The germline CDR1 and CDR2 sequences are ENHRY and SYGVKD. The CDR3 runs to 15 residues. J gave up 2 bases and V 4 bases, and 2 bases lay outside the gene matches. The CDR3 DNA follows: TGTGCCATCAGTGGACTAGCGGGGAACACAGATACGCAGTATTTT. Translation: CAISGLAGNTDTQYF.

The J gene is TRBJ2-5, the V gene TRBV28; 7 bases are shared with TRBD2. Germline CDR1 is MDHEN and CDR2 is SYDVKM. The CDR3 spans 16 residues. With 2 bases clipped from V and 5 bases from J, the junction kept 11 bases outside the gene matches. In DNA form, the CDR3 reads TGTGCCAGCAGTTTAAACCCGAAGAGGGAGGGGGAGACCCAGTACTTC. The encoded protein is CASSLNPKREGETQYF.

The count of this clone is one. V gene TRBV24-1 combines with J gene TRBJ2-5; tentative D call: TRBD2 (7 bases). The germline V and J ends were trimmed by 10 bases and 5 bases, with 13 bases remaining between them. This CDR3 is 12 amino acids long. Germline assignment: CDR1 KGHDR and CDR2 SFDVKD. As DNA, the CDR3 is TGTGCCACTCGGGGGGCGGAGGAGACCCAGTACTTC. Protein sequence: CATRGAEETQYF.

As for this clone: This same CDR3 is encoded by further DNA sequences in the sample. The chain links TRBV6-5 to TRBJ2-5; a possible D gene is TRBD1 (5 bases). Trimming stripped 0 bases from V and 4 bases from J, with 9 bases between. This CDR3 has 14 residues. The germline V gene has CDR1 MNHEY and CDR2 SVGAGI. This chain's CDR3 is CASSYSQGRETQYF. DNA of the CDR3: TGTGCCAGCAGTTACTCGCAGGGTAGAGAGACCCAGTACTTC.

The V and J genes are TRBV10-2 and TRBJ2-3; unclear D gene. This CDR3 has 11 residues. The V and J ends lost 6 bases and 3 bases respectively, with 4 bases between them. CDR1 and CDR2 (germline): WSHSY, SAAADI. The CDR3 DNA sequence: TGCGCCAGCAGCACGACAGATACGCAGTATTTT. This codes for CASSTTDTQYF.

The chain carries TRBV12-3 or TRBV12-4 and TRBJ2-2; TRBD2 aligns across 7 bases. CDR3 length: 13 residues. The V and J ends lost 5 bases and 7 bases, in that order; junction bases with no gene match: 4. This CDR3 reads CASSPWTSGELFF. DNA for the CDR3: TGTGCCAGCAGTCCATGGACTAGCGGGGAGCTGTTTTTT.

The gene calls are TRBV6-4 and TRBJ2-7, with TRBD1 identical over 7 bases. This CDR3 is 14 amino acids long. V lost 6 bases, J lost 0 bases, and 5 bases stayed unmatched. Germline V CDR1 and CDR2: MRHNA, SNTAGT. CDR3 sequence reads: CASRARDSSYEQYF. CDR3 DNA sequence: TGTGCCAGCAGGGCCCGGGACAGCTCCTACGAGCAGTACTTC.

This chain uses TRBV5-1 with TRBJ1-6, with D perhaps TRBD1 (5 bases). The CDR3 is 16 residues long. V was pared by 5 bases and J by 7 bases, with 19 bases between. The V gene's germline CDR1 is SGHRS and CDR2 YFSETQ. The CDR3 protein is CASSTRVPGPNSPLHF. In DNA, the CDR3 is TGCGCCAGCAGTACGAGGGTACCGGGACCGAATTCACCCCTCCACTTT. Filled out from reference TRBV5-1 and TRBJ1-6, the complete variable domain reads KAGVTQTPRYLIKTRGQQVTLSCSPISGHRSVSWYQQTPGQGLQFLFEYFSETQRNKGNFPGRFSGRQFSNSRSEMNVSTLELGDSALYLCASSTRVPGPNSPLHFGNGTRLTVT.

The V call is TRBV29-1, the J call TRBJ2-5; 9 bases agree with TRBD1. This CDR3 is 12 amino acids long. V shed 6 bases and J 5 bases; nucleotides not matched to a gene: 4. Germline V gene lookup returns CDR1 SQVTM and CDR2 ANQGSEA. CDR3 bases: TGCAGCGTCCACAGGGGGCTCGAGACCCAGTACTTC. Translated, it gives CSVHRGLETQYF.

The chain couples TRBV18 to TRBJ2-1; perhaps TRBD2 as D (7 bases). This CDR3 is 15 amino acids long. Germline CDR1 is KGHSH and CDR2 is LQKENI. V lost 3 bases and J 9 bases, leaving 18 bases between the germline ends. The CDR3 loop reads CASSPGWGGNLEQFF. CDR3 nucleotide sequence: TGTGCCAGCTCACCCGGATGGGGGGGCAACCTTGAGCAGTTCTTC.

This rearrangement joins TRBV18 to TRBJ1-6; 9 nucleotides line up with TRBD1. CDR1 is KGHSH and CDR2 is LQKENI in the germline V gene. The V and J ends lost 3 bases and 7 bases, in that order; junction bases with no gene match: 4. The CDR3 runs to 15 residues. CDR3 sequence reads: CASSPRTGENSPLHF. CDR3 DNA sequence: TGTGCCAGCTCACCTCGGACAGGGGAGAATTCACCCCTCCACTTT.